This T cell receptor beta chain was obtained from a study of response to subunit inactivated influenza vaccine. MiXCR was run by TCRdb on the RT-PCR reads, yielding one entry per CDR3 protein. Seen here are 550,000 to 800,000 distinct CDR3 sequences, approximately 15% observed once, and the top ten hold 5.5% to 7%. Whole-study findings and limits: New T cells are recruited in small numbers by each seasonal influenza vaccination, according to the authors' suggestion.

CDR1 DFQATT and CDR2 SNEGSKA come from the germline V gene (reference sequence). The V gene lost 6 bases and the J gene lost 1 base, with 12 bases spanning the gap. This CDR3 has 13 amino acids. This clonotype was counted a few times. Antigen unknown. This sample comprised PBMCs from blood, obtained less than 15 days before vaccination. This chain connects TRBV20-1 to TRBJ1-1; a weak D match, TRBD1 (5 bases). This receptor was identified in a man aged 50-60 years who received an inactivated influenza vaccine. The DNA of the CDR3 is TGCAGTGCAGCCCCCGGGGGGAACACTGAAGCTTTCTTT. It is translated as CSAAPGGNTEAFF.